The clone carrying this T cell receptor beta chain was recorded only once. Its antigen is not known. The source of the sample is a study of siplizumab effects on memory and regulatory T cells. The repertoire was sequenced with immunoSEQ multiplex PCR; TCRdb's copy has only in-frame clones and lacks some. The table shows roughly 62,000 clones, with 80% to 95% occurring only once. The study, taken as a whole, reports: Naive or memory phenotype was unassignable for roughly 75-96% of proliferating CD4+ or CD8+ clones.

This receptor was obtained from a human donor in good health. Sequenced: CD8+ T cells sorted from blood.

The CDR3 DNA reads TGCAGCGTGCACGCCGGAGCAACAGAACCCGGGACCCAGTACTTC. This translates into CSVHAGATEPGTQYF. The chain carries TRBV29-1 and TRBJ2-5, with D uncertain. The CDR3 has 15 residues. The ends were cut back, 6 bases at V and 7 bases at J, with 24 bases in the middle. Germline CDR1 and CDR2: SQVTM and ANQGSEA.